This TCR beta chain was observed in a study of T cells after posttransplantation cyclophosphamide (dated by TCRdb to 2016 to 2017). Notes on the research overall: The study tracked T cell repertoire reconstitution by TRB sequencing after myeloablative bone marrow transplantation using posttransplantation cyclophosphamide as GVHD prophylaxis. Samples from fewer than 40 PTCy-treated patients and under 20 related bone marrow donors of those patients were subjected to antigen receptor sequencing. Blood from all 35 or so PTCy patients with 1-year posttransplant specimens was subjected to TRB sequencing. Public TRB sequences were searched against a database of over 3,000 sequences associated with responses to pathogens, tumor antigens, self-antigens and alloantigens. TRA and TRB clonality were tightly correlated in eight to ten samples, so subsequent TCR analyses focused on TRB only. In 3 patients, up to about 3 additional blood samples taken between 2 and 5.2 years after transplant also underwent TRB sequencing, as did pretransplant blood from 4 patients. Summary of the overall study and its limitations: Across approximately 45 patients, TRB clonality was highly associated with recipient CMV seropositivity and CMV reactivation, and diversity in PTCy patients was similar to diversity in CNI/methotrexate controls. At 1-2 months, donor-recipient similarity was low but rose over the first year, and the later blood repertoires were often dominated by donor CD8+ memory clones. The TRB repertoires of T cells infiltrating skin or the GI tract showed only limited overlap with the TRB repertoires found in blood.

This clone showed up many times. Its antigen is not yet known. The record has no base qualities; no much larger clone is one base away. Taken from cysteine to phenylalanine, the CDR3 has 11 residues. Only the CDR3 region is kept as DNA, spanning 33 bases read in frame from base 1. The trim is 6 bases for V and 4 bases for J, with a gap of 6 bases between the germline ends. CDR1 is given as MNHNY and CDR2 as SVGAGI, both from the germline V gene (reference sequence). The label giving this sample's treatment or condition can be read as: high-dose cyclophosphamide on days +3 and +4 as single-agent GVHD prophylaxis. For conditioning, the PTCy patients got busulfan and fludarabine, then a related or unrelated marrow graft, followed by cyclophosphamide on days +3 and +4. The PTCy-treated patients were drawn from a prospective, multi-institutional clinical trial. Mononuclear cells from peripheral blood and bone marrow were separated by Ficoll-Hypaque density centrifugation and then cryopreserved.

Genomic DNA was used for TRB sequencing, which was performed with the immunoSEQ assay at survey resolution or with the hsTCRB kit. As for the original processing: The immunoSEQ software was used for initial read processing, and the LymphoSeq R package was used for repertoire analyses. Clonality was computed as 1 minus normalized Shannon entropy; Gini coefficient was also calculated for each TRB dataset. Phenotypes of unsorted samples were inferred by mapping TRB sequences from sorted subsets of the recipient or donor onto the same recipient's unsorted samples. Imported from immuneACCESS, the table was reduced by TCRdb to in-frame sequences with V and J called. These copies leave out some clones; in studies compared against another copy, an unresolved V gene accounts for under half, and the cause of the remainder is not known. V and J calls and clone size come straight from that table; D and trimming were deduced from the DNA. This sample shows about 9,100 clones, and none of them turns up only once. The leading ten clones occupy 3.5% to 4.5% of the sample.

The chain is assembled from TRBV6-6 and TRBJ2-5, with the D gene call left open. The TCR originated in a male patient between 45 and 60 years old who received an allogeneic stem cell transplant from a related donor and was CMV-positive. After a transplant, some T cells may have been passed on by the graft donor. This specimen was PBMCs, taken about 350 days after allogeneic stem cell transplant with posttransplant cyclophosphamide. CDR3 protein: CASSPSETQYF. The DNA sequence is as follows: TGTGCCAGCAGCCCCTCAGAGACCCAGTACTTC.